The 28 T cell receptor beta chains below all came from one sample that was sequenced in a study of response to subunit inactivated influenza vaccine. TCRdb ran MiXCR on the RT-PCR reads and lists one entry per CDR3 protein. This sample yields 300,000 to 350,000 distinct CDR3 sequences, of which 21% are seen a single time; 10% to 13% belongs to the top ten. Material: PBMCs from blood, obtained approximately 22 months after vaccination. All receptors come from a man aged 50 to 69 who received an inactivated influenza vaccine.

The V call is TRBV28, the J call TRBJ2-7, with 10 bases aligning to TRBD2. This CDR3 spans 15 amino acids. CDR1 and CDR2 from the germline V gene are MDHEN and SYDVKM. V dropped 2 bases and J dropped 4; count of bases not matched to a gene: 5. CDR3: CASSLKGLALYEQYF. CDR3 coding DNA: TGTGCCAGCAGTTTAAAGGGACTAGCGCTATACGAGCAGTACTTC. Variable domain in full (rest from reference TRBV28 and TRBJ2-7): DVKVTQSSRYLVKRTGEKVFLECVQDMDHENMFWYRQDPGLGLRLIYFSYDVKMKEKGDIPEGYSVSREKKERFSLILESASTNQTSMYLCASSLKGLALYEQYFGPGTRLTVT.

The chain has TRBV7-9 and TRBJ1-4; perhaps TRBD1 as D (5 bases). This CDR3 region has 16 residues. Per the germline V gene, CDR1 is SEHNR and CDR2 is FQNEAQ (reference sequence). The V and J ends lost 3 bases and 0 bases respectively, with 11 bases between them. The CDR3 DNA reads TGTGCCAGCAGCTTCGCAGGGTCCCCAACTAATGAAAAACTGTTTTTT. Its protein product is CASSFAGSPTNEKLFF.

This clonotype was recorded a few times. This chain uses TRBV5-4 with TRBJ1-2, with D uncertain. Trimming removed 0 bases at V and 3 bases at J, with 15 bases between. CDR1 is SGHNT and CDR2 is YYREEE in the germline V gene (reference sequence). This CDR3 has 16 amino acids. CDR3 nucleotide sequence: TGTGCCAGCAGCTTGGGAGGTTGGGGTACCCACTATGGCTACACCTTC. The encoded protein is CASSLGGWGTHYGYTF.

The sample holds many counts of this clonotype. DNA of the CDR3: TGCGCCAGCAGCTTTCGAGAAACCGGGGAGCTGTTTTTT. Translated, it gives CASSFRETGELFF. The chain is built from TRBV5-1 and TRBJ2-2; the D is unclear. Trimming took 2 bases from V and 5 from J, leaving 7 bases between them. Looked up from germline, CDR1 is SGHRS and CDR2 is YFSETQ. The CDR3 contains 13 residues.

The CDR3: CASSEASGQGYEQYF. The CDR3 DNA follows: TGTGCCAGCAGTGAAGCTTCGGGACAGGGATACGAGCAGTACTTC. V gene TRBV6-1 combines with J gene TRBJ2-7; TRBD1 agrees at 9 bases. Losses at the gene ends were 0 bases for V and 4 bases for J; bases not matched to a gene: 4. CDR3 length equals 15 residues. CDR1 MNHNS and CDR2 SASEGT come from the germline V gene.

This clonotype was detected many times. The chain carries TRBV12-3 or TRBV12-4 and TRBJ1-5; 9 bases fit TRBD1. Trimming at V came to 4 bases and at J to 2 bases, leaving 3 bases not matched to a gene. This CDR3 spans 15 amino acids. CDR3 DNA: TGTGCCAGCAGTTGGGACAGGGTGGGCAATCAGCCCCAGCATTTT. This encodes CASSWDRVGNQPQHF.

This clonotype was seen only a few times. This sequence joins TRBV7-9 and TRBJ2-1; TRBD2 is a possible D gene (5 bases). The germline CDR1 and CDR2 sequences are SEHNR and FQNEAQ (reference sequence). The ends were cut back, 0 bases at V and 9 bases at J, with 12 bases in the middle. This CDR3 region has 14 residues. The CDR3 sequence is CASSLAGESGEQFF. CDR3 nucleotide sequence: TGTGCCAGCAGCTTAGCGGGTGAGAGCGGTGAGCAGTTCTTC.

This clonotype occurred a few times. This chain connects TRBV12-3 or TRBV12-4 to TRBJ1-5, with TRBD1 matching 11 bases. The CDR3 sequence is 15 residues long. The ends lost 5 bases at V and 6 bases at J; junction bases unmatched: 6. The CDR3 spells CASSMGQGGSQPQHF. CDR3 nucleotides: TGTGCCAGCAGTATGGGACAGGGGGGAAGTCAGCCCCAGCATTTT.

This clonotype was observed a handful of times. This CDR3 is CSGSDRFNYGYTF. The CDR3 coding sequence is TGCAGTGGTTCGGACAGGTTCAACTATGGCTACACCTTC. The V and J genes are TRBV20-1 and TRBJ1-2; 7 nucleotides match TRBD1. The CDR3 has 13 amino acids. CDR1 is DFQATT, CDR2 SNEGSKA, per germline (reference sequence). The V segment lost 7 bases and the J segment 2 bases; nucleotides outside the gene matches: 7.

In this sample, this clonotype turned up a few times. The J gene is TRBJ2-7, the V gene TRBV28; 15 positions match TRBD2. This CDR3 has 19 amino acids. J lost 1 base, V lost 4 bases, and 11 bases had no gene match. Germline V gives CDR1 MDHEN, CDR2 SYDVKM. The CDR3 DNA reads as TGTGCCAGCAGTTACTTTTTAGGGACTAGCGGGAGGCGATCCTACGAGCAGTACTTC. Translating it yields CASSYFLGTSGRRSYEQYF.

This clonotype was counted ten times or more. This chain joins TRBV27 and TRBJ1-2; 8 bases match TRBD1. Germline V gives CDR1 MNHEY, CDR2 SMNVEV (reference sequence). The CDR3 spans 14 residues. V lost 6 bases, J lost 7 bases, and 10 bases stayed unmatched. The CDR3 loop is CASSELGQGRGYTF. The CDR3 bases are TGTGCCAGCAGCGAGCTCGGACAGGGACGTGGCTACACCTTC.

This clonotype was observed a few times. The chain recombines TRBV7-2 with TRBJ2-7; D possibly corresponds to TRBD1 (5 bases). Trimming shortened V by 6 bases and J by 4 bases, and 19 bases separated the two germline ends. This CDR3 has 15 amino acids. Germline V gene data show CDR1 as SGHTA and CDR2 as FQGNSA. The CDR3: CASSLDQGGYYEQYF. The CDR3 DNA reads as TGTGCCAGCAGTTTGGACCAGGGCGGATATTACGAGCAGTACTTC. Using reference TRBV7-2 and TRBJ2-7 for the parts outside the CDR3, the full variable domain is GAGVSQSPSNKVTEKGKDVELRCDPISGHTALYWYRQSLGQGLEFLIYFQGNSAPDKSGLPSDRFSAERTGGSVSTLTIQRTQQEDSAVYLCASSLDQGGYYEQYFGPGTRLTVT.

Here the CDR3 DNA reads TGCAGTGCTAGCGGCTGGGAAAACACTGAAGCTTTCTTT. This translates into CSASGWENTEAFF. V is TRBV20-1 and J is TRBJ1-1; D gene unclear. The germline V and J ends were trimmed by 3 bases and 2 bases, with 10 bases remaining between them. The length of the CDR3 is 13 residues. Germline lookup yields CDR1 DFQATT and CDR2 SNEGSKA (reference sequence).

This clonotype was seen many times. The V gene is TRBV12-3 or TRBV12-4, the J gene TRBJ2-7, with TRBD1 as a possible D gene (6 bases). The V end lost 5 bases, the J end lost 0 bases, and 11 bases lay between the germline ends. The CDR3 spans 14 residues. Here the CDR3 DNA reads TGTGCCAGCAGTCTCGGACAGTCCTCCTACGAGCAGTACTTC. Translating gives CASSLGQSSYEQYF.

The rearrangement uses TRBV18 and TRBJ1-3, with 7 bases identical to TRBD1. Looked up from germline, CDR1 is KGHSH and CDR2 is LQKENI. The trim removed 2 bases at V and 3 bases at J, leaving 4 bases unmatched. The CDR3 spans 15 residues. CDR3 loop: CASSPTQGIGNTIYF. In nucleotides, the CDR3 is TGTGCCAGCTCACCAACACAGGGGATTGGAAACACCATATATTTT.

The V gene is TRBV12-3 or TRBV12-4, the J gene TRBJ1-1, with 10 bases fitting TRBD1. V lost 6 bases, J lost 0 bases, and 7 bases stayed unmatched. This CDR3 is built from 16 residues. CDR3 DNA sequence: TGTGCCAGCAGAGCCGACAGGGGGCGTTTGAACACTGAAGCTTTCTTT. This gives the protein CASRADRGRLNTEAFF.

This clonotype was seen only a few times. This chain uses TRBV7-8 with TRBJ1-5, with no clear D. Trimming removed 5 bases from V and 2 bases from J, with 13 bases in between. Germline CDR1 and CDR2: SGHVS and FQNEAQ. The CDR3 covers 15 residues. CDR3 DNA: TGTGCCAGCAGCCCATTCCTGGGTGGCAATCAGCCCCAGCATTTT. Protein sequence: CASSPFLGGNQPQHF.

The CDR3 sequence: CASRALGNVNTEAFF. The CDR3, as DNA: TGTGCCAGCAGGGCATTGGGTAACGTAAACACTGAAGCTTTCTTT. The rearrangement uses TRBV6-1 and TRBJ1-1; the D is unclear. Trimming removed 6 bases from V and 2 bases from J, with 16 bases in between. Germline CDR1 and CDR2: MNHNS and SASEGT. The CDR3 has 15 residues.

The chain carries TRBV28 and TRBJ1-4; D remains unclear. The CDR3 spans 15 residues. Trimming took 3 bases from V and 3 from J, leaving 11 bases between them. Germline assignment: CDR1 MDHEN and CDR2 SYDVKM. The CDR3, as DNA: TGTGCCAGCAGTTTCGATGGAAGAGCTAATGAAAAACTGTTTTTT. Amino acids: CASSFDGRANEKLFF.

The J gene is TRBJ1-4, the V gene TRBV28, with D unclear. The CDR3 has 14 amino acids. The V and J ends lost 7 bases and 0 bases respectively, with 9 bases between them. Germline V gene sequence: CDR1 MDHEN, CDR2 SYDVKM. The CDR3 region has the DNA TGTGCCAGCACCTTGGGCACAACTAATGAAAAACTGTTTTTT. This sequence encodes CASTLGTTNEKLFF.

The chain carries TRBV7-6 and TRBJ1-4, with a possible D match to TRBD1 (6 bases). V was trimmed by 5 bases and J by 0 bases, leaving 13 bases between them. Germline assignment: CDR1 SGHVS and CDR2 FNYEAQ. CDR3 length: 16 residues. DNA for the CDR3: TGTGCCAGCAGCGGGGGGGCGGGGTCAACTAATGAAAAACTGTTTTTT. Protein sequence: CASSGGAGSTNEKLFF.

Notes on this clonotype: In this CDR3 the conserved last residue, phenylalanine or tryptophan, is missing, so a read error is likely. The V gene is TRBV7-2, the J gene TRBJ2-3, with D possibly matching TRBD1 (6 bases). The CDR3 is 15 residues long. Looked up from germline, CDR1 is SGHTA and CDR2 is FQGNSA. The V end lost 1 base, the J end lost 1 base, and 9 bases lay between the germline ends. Written as DNA, the CDR3 is TGTGCCAGCAGCTTAGGGGGGCCCGGCACAGATACGCAGTATATT. It yields the protein CASSLGGPGTDTQYI.

The chain links TRBV4-3 to TRBJ2-1; maybe TRBD2 (5 bases). This CDR3 is built from 15 residues. Looked up from germline, CDR1 is LGHNA and CDR2 is YSLEER. The ends were cut back, 4 bases at V and 6 bases at J, with 16 bases in the middle. The chain's CDR3 is CASSRSTFGGNEQFF. In DNA, the CDR3 is TGCGCCAGCAGCCGGTCTACTTTTGGAGGCAATGAGCAGTTCTTC.

The chain employs TRBV4-3 and TRBJ2-1, with 9 bases matching TRBD2. V lost 6 bases and J lost 7; bases outside the gene matches: 13. CDR3 length equals 16 residues. In germline, CDR1 is LGHNA, CDR2 YSLEER. The CDR3 DNA reads TGCGCCAGCAGTCTGGGAAGCGGGAGGTCAAGGAATGAGCAGTTCTTC. Amino acid sequence: CASSLGSGRSRNEQFF.

In this sample, this clonotype turned up a few times. This chain uses TRBV29-1 with TRBJ2-3; D not resolved. Germline CDR1 and CDR2: SQVTM and ANQGSEA. This CDR3 contains 11 residues. Deletions cut 4 bases from V and 4 bases from J, with 6 bases between. The CDR3 loop is CSVGRSDTQYF. CDR3 in DNA: TGCAGCGTTGGGAGATCAGATACGCAGTATTTT.

The rearrangement joins TRBV12-3 or TRBV12-4 to TRBJ2-7, with D perhaps matching TRBD1 or TRBD2 (6 bases each). This CDR3 contains 14 residues. Trimming pared 3 bases from V and 3 bases from J, leaving 12 bases between. CDR3 residues: CASSFGGGGYEQYF. CDR3 DNA sequence: TGTGCCAGCAGTTTTGGAGGGGGAGGCTACGAGCAGTACTTC.

The chain links TRBV4-2 to TRBJ1-1, with D possibly TRBD1 on 5 matching bases. V lost 0 bases, J lost 1 base, and 12 bases lay in between. The CDR3 consists of 16 residues. The germline gives CDR1 LGHNA, CDR2 YNFKEQ. In DNA form, the CDR3 reads TGTGCCAGCAGCCAAGATTTTACAGGAGCGAACACTGAAGCTTTCTTT. Its translation is CASSQDFTGANTEAFF.

This chain connects TRBV4-1 to TRBJ1-2; 8 nucleotides line up with TRBD1. The germline V gene has CDR1 MGHRA and CDR2 YSYEKL. This CDR3 contains 15 residues. J gave up 6 bases and V 4 bases, and 10 bases lay outside the gene matches. CDR3 in DNA: TGCGCCAGCAGCCCCTACGGGACAGGAGTGGATGGCTACACCTTC. Amino acids: CASSPYGTGVDGYTF.